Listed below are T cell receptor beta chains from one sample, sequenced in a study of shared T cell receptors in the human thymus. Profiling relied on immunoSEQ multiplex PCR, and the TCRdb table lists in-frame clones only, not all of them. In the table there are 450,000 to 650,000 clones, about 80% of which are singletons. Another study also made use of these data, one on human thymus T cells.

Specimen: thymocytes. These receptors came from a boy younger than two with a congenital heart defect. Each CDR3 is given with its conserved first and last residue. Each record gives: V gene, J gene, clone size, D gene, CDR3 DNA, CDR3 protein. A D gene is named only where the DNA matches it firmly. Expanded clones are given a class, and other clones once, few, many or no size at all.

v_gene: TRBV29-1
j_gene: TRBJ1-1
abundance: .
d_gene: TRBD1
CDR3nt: TGCAGCGTTGAAAACAGGGGGGCCCGACAGGGCAGGGACACTGAAGCTTTCTTT
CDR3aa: CSVENRGARQGRDTEAFF

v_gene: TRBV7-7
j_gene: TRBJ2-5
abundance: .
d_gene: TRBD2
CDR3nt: TGTGCTAGCAGCTTCGGATGGGGGGGTGGCGAGACCCAGTACTTC
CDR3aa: CASSFGWGGGETQYF

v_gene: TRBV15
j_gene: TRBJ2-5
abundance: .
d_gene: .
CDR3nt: TGTGCCACCAGCAGGACTGGCGGGACAGAATACCAAGAGACCCAGTACTTC
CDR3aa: CATSRTGGTEYQETQYF

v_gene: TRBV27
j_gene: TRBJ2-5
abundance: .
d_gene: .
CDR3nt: TGTGCCAGCAGTTCGGGGTCTCCAGAGACCCAGTACTTC
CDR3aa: CASSSGSPETQYF

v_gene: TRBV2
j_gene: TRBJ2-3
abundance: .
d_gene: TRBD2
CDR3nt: TGTGCCAGCAGTGCCCTGACTAGCGGGAGGGACGATACGCAGTATTTT
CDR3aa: CASSALTSGRDDTQYF

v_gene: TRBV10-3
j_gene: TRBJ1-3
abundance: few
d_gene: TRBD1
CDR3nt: TGTGCCATCAGCCTATGGGACAGGGGGAGTTTCATATATTTT
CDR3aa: CAISLWDRGSFIYF

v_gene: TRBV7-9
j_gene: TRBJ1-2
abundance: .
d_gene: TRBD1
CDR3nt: TGTGCCAGCAGCGAGGACAGGGGGATTTCTAACTATGGCTACACCTTC
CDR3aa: CASSEDRGISNYGYTF

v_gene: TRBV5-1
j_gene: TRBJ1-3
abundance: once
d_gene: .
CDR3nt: TGCGCCAGCAGCTTGGGGGGGACAACCCCTGGAAACACCATATATTTT
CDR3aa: CASSLGGTTPGNTIYF

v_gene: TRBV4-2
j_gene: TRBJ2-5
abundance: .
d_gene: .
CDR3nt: TGTGCCAGCAGCCAGACGGCGGGACCGCTACAAGAGACCCAGTACTTC
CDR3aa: CASSQTAGPLQETQYF

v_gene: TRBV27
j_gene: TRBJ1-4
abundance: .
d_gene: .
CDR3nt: TGTGCCAGCAGACCCGGGGTGTGGAATGAAAAACTGTTTTTT
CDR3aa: CASRPGVWNEKLFF

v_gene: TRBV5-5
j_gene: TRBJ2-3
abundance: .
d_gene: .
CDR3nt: TGTGCCAGCAGCTTGGAAGGGGCGAGTCCCACAGATACGCAGTATTTT
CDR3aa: CASSLEGASPTDTQYF

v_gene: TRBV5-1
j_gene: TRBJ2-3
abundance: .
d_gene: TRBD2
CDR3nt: TGCGCCAGCAGCTTAAAGACTAGCGGGGCTTCTAGCACAGATACGCAGTATTTT
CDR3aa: CASSLKTSGASSTDTQYF

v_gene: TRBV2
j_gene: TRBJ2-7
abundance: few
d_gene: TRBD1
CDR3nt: TGTGCCAGCAGTGAAGTCCGGGGACAGGTCCCCTACGAGCAGTACTTC
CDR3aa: CASSEVRGQVPYEQYF

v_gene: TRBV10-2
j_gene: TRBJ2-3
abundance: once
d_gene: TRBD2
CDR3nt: TGCGCCAGCAAATGGCGGGAGACTACAGATACGCAGTATTTT
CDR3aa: CASKWRETTDTQYF

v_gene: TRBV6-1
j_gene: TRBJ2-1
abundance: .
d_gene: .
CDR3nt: TGTGCCAGCAGACCCGACTCGTACAATGAGCAGTTCTTC
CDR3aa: CASRPDSYNEQFF

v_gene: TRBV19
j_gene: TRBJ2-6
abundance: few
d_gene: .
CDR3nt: TGTGCCAGTAGTCTAACAGGGTCCGGGGCCAACGTCCTGACTTTC
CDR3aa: CASSLTGSGANVLTF

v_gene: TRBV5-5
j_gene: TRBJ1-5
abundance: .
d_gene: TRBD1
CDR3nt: TGTGCCAGCAGCCAGGGGGCCGGCAATCAGCCCCAGCATTTT
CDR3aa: CASSQGAGNQPQHF

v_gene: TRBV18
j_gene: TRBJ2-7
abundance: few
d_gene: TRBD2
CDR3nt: TGTGCCAGCTCACCAGACCGTGGACTAGCACCAGCAGCCTACGAGCAGTACTTC
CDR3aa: CASSPDRGLAPAAYEQYF

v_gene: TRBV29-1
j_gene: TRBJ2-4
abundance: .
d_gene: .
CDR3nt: TGCAGCGTTCTATCTAGAAAAATAGCCAAAAACATTCAGTACTTC
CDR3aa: CSVLSRKIAKNIQYF

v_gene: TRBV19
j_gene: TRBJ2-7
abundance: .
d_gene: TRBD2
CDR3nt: TGTGCCAGTAGGAAGGCCCCACTGACTAGCGGGAGTGTTTACGAGCAGTACTTC
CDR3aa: CASRKAPLTSGSVYEQYF

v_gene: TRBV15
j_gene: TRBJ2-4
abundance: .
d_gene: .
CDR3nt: TGTGCCACCAGCAGAGGAAGCGCGGCCAAAAACATTCAGTACTTC
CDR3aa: CATSRGSAAKNIQYF

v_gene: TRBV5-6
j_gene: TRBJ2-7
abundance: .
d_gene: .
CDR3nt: TGTGCCCTCACTCCAGCCGAGGGCCGGACTTACGAGCAGTACTTC
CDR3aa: CALTPAEGRTYEQYF

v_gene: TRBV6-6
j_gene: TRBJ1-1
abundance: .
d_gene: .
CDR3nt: TGTGCCAGCAGTTCCCTGAAGGGGGAGACGAACACTGAAGCTTTCTTT
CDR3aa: CASSSLKGETNTEAFF

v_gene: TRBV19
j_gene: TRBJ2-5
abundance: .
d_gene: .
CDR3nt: TGTGCCAGTGCCCGGGTTGGCGCGGAGACCCAGTACTTC
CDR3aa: CASARVGAETQYF

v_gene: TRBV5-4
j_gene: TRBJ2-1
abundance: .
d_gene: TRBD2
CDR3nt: TGTGCCAGCAGGAAGCGGGAGGCTAATGAGCAGTTCTTC
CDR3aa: CASRKREANEQFF

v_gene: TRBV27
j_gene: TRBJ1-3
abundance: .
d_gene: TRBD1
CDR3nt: TGTGCCAGCAGTTTGACCCGGGACAGGGGGCGAGAAAACTCTGGAAACACCATATATTTT
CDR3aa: CASSLTRDRGRENSGNTIYF

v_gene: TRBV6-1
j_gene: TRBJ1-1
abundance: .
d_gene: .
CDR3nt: TGTGCCAGCAGCGAGTTTCTCGGGGGGAGCACTGAAGCTTTCTTT
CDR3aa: CASSEFLGGSTEAFF

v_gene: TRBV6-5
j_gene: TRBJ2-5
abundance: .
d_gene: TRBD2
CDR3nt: TGTGCCAGCAGTCGCCCTAGCGGGGGCTTGGAGACCCAGTACTTC
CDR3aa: CASSRPSGGLETQYF